Each of the 17 T cell receptor beta chains below was sequenced from the same sample in a study of blood T cells in healthy people across ages. It was with a sample-barcoded 5' primer and a J-beta primer mix that a second PCR of roughly 7 to 12 cycles was run. TCRdb reprocessed the 5' RACE reads via MiXCR and lists one record per CDR3 protein. The data hold over a million distinct CDR3 sequences, with more than 40% observed a single time. The sequencing sample was made of blood. These receptors were taken from an older woman in good health.

This clonotype was counted between two and nine times. V is TRBV6-2 or TRBV6-3 and J is TRBJ2-1, with TRBD1 matching 7 bases. V lost 0 bases to trimming and J lost 5 bases; unmatched junction nucleotides: 4. Germline CDR1 reads MNHEY; CDR2 reads SVGEGT. The CDR3 contains 15 residues. CDR3 residues: CASSYSPTGNNEQFF. The CDR3 coding sequence is TGTGCCAGCAGTTACTCTCCGACAGGGAACAATGAGCAGTTCTTC.

This clonotype was seen more than once but under ten times. The chain joins TRBV20-1 to TRBJ2-1; tentatively, D is TRBD2 (6 bases). Germline lookup yields CDR1 DFQATT and CDR2 SNEGSKA (reference sequence). The CDR3 totals 16 residues. V dropped 0 bases and J dropped 1 base, with 13 bases sitting between them. Here the CDR3 reads CSAREAGSASYNEQFF. CDR3 sequence (DNA): TGCAGTGCTAGAGAGGCCGGGAGCGCTTCCTACAATGAGCAGTTCTTC.

This clonotype was recorded a few times. The chain links TRBV20-1 to TRBJ2-3; 9 positions match TRBD1. Unmatched junction bases numbered 3, after V lost 0 bases and J lost 2 bases. Germline CDR1 and CDR2: DFQATT and SNEGSKA (reference sequence). CDR3 size: 15 residues. This chain's CDR3 is CSAREGQGLTDTQYF. In DNA form, the CDR3 reads TGCAGTGCTAGAGAAGGACAGGGGCTCACAGATACGCAGTATTTT.

The chain joins TRBV20-1 to TRBJ1-3, with D hard to call. Germline CDR1 reads DFQATT; CDR2 reads SNEGSKA (reference sequence). The CDR3 is made up of 14 amino acids. V lost 0 bases, J lost 0 bases, and 6 bases lay in between. The DNA of the CDR3 is TGCAGTGCTAGAGATGCCTCCTCTGGAAACACCATATATTTT. Translating it yields CSARDASSGNTIYF.

This clonotype was observed a handful of times. This chain connects TRBV28 to TRBJ2-7; D gene ambiguous. Germline V gene lookup returns CDR1 MDHEN and CDR2 SYDVKM. CDR3 length: 17 amino acids. V was pared by 5 bases and J by 5 bases, with 25 bases between. The CDR3 sequence: CASSHPIYEAPGNEQYF. The CDR3 nucleotides are TGTGCCAGCAGTCACCCTATATATGAGGCCCCGGGTAACGAGCAGTACTTC.

This clonotype was counted only a few times. This sequence joins TRBV12-3 or TRBV12-4 and TRBJ2-3; 9 bases map to TRBD2. V trimming: 4 bases; J trimming: 10 bases; junction bases outside the gene matches: 3. This CDR3 is built from 12 residues. Here the CDR3 reads CASSSRTSAQYF. The CDR3, as DNA: TGTGCCAGCAGTTCCCGGACTAGCGCGCAGTATTTT.

The chain couples TRBV2 to TRBJ2-3; TRBD2 matches at 14 bases. The CDR3 covers 16 residues. The V and J ends lost 6 bases and 2 bases, in that order; junction bases with no gene match: 4. CDR1 and CDR2 (germline): SNHLY, FYNNEI. CDR3: CASRGLAGGYTDTQYF. In DNA form, the CDR3 reads TGTGCCAGCAGAGGACTAGCGGGAGGCTACACAGATACGCAGTATTTT.

The CDR3 DNA sequence: TGTGCCAGCAGTCCGATAGGGGCAGGGCCACGCGAGCAGTACTTC. Its translation: CASSPIGAGPREQYF. The chain uses TRBV12-3 or TRBV12-4 and TRBJ2-7, with D perhaps matching TRBD1 (5 bases). This CDR3 has 15 amino acids. V was trimmed by 5 bases and J by 6 bases, leaving 20 bases between them.

The V call is TRBV14, the J call TRBJ2-5; tentative D call: TRBD2 (5 bases). Trimming removed 0 bases from V and 0 bases from J, with 14 bases in between. Per germline, CDR1 SGHDN and CDR2 FVKESK. This CDR3 has 17 residues. The CDR3 protein is CASSQDLTRQYQETQYF. In DNA form, the CDR3 reads TGTGCCAGCAGCCAAGATCTTACTAGGCAGTACCAAGAGACCCAGTACTTC.

The chain carries TRBV7-9 and TRBJ2-5, with D possibly TRBD2 on 6 matching bases. The closer fit of TRBJ2-7 to the DNA end suggests the J call may be wrong. The germline V gene has CDR1 SEHNR and CDR2 FQNEAQ (reference sequence). The CDR3 spans 14 residues. DNA of the CDR3: TGTGCCAGCAGCGTAGACGGGAGAAGGGACGAGCAGTACTTC. Encoded protein: CASSVDGRRDEQYF.

V gene TRBV6-6 combines with J gene TRBJ1-2; 8 bases map to TRBD1. Germline V CDR1 and CDR2: MNHNY, SVGAGI (reference sequence). J lost 4 bases, V lost 0 bases, and 4 bases had no gene match. The CDR3 length is 15 residues. CDR3 region: CASSYSDRGSYGYTF. CDR3 sequence (DNA): TGTGCCAGCAGTTACTCCGACAGGGGTAGCTATGGCTACACCTTC.

The chain recombines TRBV29-1 with TRBJ2-1, with D possibly matching TRBD1 (5 bases). V dropped 3 bases and J dropped 12 bases, with 18 bases sitting between them. The CDR3 extends over 13 amino acids. Germline V gene lookup returns CDR1 SQVTM and CDR2 ANQGSEA. CDR3 region: CSVDMIQGLRQFF. In DNA form, the CDR3 reads TGCAGCGTTGATATGATCCAGGGCTTAAGGCAGTTCTTC.

About this clonotype: One base away lies a much larger clone, so this may be a sequencing read error. The chain combines TRBV10-3 with TRBJ2-5; D is possibly TRBD1 or TRBD2 (5 bases each). The V gene lost 6 bases and the J gene lost 5 bases, with 16 bases spanning the gap. This CDR3 comprises 14 residues. Germline values: CDR1 ENHRY, CDR2 SYGVKD. The CDR3 region has the DNA TGTGCCATCAGAGGGTGGGGGACCGGGGAGACCCAGTACTTC. It translates to CAIRGWGTGETQYF.

The V and J genes are TRBV20-1 and TRBJ2-5; D ambiguous. There are 11 residues in the CDR3. Per the germline V gene, CDR1 is DFQATT and CDR2 is SNEGSKA (reference sequence). Trimming took 4 bases from V and 3 from J, leaving 6 bases between them. The CDR3 DNA sequence: TGCAGTGCTAATAAGGAAGAGACCCAGTACTTC. Encoded protein: CSANKEETQYF.

This clonotype was seen ten or more times. The chain is built from TRBV6-5 and TRBJ2-5; D is perhaps TRBD1 or TRBD2 (6 bases each). V was cut by 0 bases and J by 11 bases, with 22 bases left in between. Germline V gives CDR1 MNHEY, CDR2 SVGAGI. This CDR3 spans 16 amino acids. CDR3 nucleotides: TGTGCCAGCAGTTACTCGGCGGGACAAACCTACAATGAGCAGTACTTC. Its protein product is CASSYSAGQTYNEQYF.

The V and J genes are TRBV29-1 and TRBJ2-5, with D possibly TRBD2 on 6 matching bases. From germline, CDR1 is SQVTM and CDR2 ANQGSEA. The CDR3 length is 13 residues. V lost 6 bases to trimming and J lost 2 bases, with 13 bases between them. The CDR3 DNA follows: TGCAGCGTCGCGGGATCCGGGCAAGAGACCCAGTACTTC. Its translation is CSVAGSGQETQYF.

The chain is built from TRBV7-2 and TRBJ2-7; no reliable D call. Deletions cut 7 bases from V and 2 bases from J, with 12 bases between. This CDR3 region has 13 residues. Germline CDR1 SGHTA, CDR2 FQGNSA. CDR3 nucleotides: TGTGCCAGCAAGGACGCGAACACCTACGAGCAGTACTTC. Translation gives CASKDANTYEQYF.